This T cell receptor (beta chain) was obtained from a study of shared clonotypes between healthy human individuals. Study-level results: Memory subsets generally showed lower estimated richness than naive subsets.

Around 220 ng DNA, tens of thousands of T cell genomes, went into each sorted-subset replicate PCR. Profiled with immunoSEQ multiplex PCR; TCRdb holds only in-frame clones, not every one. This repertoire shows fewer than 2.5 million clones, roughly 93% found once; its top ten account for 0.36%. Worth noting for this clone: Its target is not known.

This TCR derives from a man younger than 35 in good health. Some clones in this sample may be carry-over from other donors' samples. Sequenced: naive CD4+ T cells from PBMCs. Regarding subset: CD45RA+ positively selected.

CDR3 coding DNA: TGTGCCAGCAGTCCGGGCAGGGATAGGGGTGAAGCTTTCTTT. This sequence encodes CASSPGRDRGEAFF. V and J are TRBV7-9 and TRBJ1-1; D may be TRBD1 (5 bases). V was shortened by 6 bases and J by 7 bases, with 18 bases between the two germline ends. The CDR3 sequence is 14 residues long. CDR1 and CDR2 from the germline V gene are SEHNR and FQNEAQ (reference sequence).